A single sample is the source of the 14 T cell receptor beta chains below, sequenced in a study of regulatory T cells in long-lasting Graves disease. Both iRepertoire HTBI primers and Arm-PCR of CDR3 regions were used to build the TCR beta libraries. Each CDR3 protein gets one entry after TCRdb re-called the multiplex PCR reads with MiXCR. The sample contains about 540,000 distinct CDR3 sequences, roughly 14% of which appear only once. Indicated time point: newly diagnosed GD, antithyroid drugs for less than 3 months. RNA isolated from PBMCs was used to make the TCR library. The data also belong to a second study, concerning T cells in Graves' hyperthyroidism and ophthalmopathy.

The sample was peripheral blood mononuclear cells (PBMCs), taken at new diagnosis, from a patient treated with antithyroid drugs. The receptors come from a man aged 25-45 years with Graves disease.

This rearrangement joins TRBV12-5 to TRBJ2-1, with D hard to call. CDR1 LGHNT and CDR2 FRNRAP come from the germline V gene. Trimming took off 2 bases at V and 2 bases at J, with 10 bases between the two ends. The CDR3 contains 15 residues. CDR3 loop: CASGLKGEAYNEQFF. The CDR3 DNA sequence: TGTGCTAGTGGTTTGAAGGGTGAAGCCTACAATGAGCAGTTCTTC.

The chain couples TRBV7-9 to TRBJ1-5, with a tentative D call TRBD1 (6 bases). Germline lookup yields CDR1 SEHNR and CDR2 FQNEAQ (reference sequence). V was pared by 5 bases and J by 1 base, with 12 bases between. The CDR3 extends over 15 amino acids. The CDR3 DNA reads TGTGCCAGCAGCGTAGGGGGGACGAGCAATCAGCCCCAGCATTTT. Translating gives CASSVGGTSNQPQHF.

This clonotype occurred many times. The V and J genes are TRBV5-1 and TRBJ1-2, with TRBD1 matching over 8 bases. J gave up 5 bases and V 4 bases, and 4 bases lay outside the gene matches. The germline V gene encodes CDR1 SGHRS and CDR2 YFSETQ. The CDR3 contains 13 residues. This chain's CDR3 is CASSLDREYGYTF. The CDR3 nucleotides are TGCGCCAGCAGCCTGGACAGGGAATATGGCTACACCTTC. The whole variable domain, remainder taken from reference TRBV5-1 and TRBJ1-2, is KAGVTQTPRYLIKTRGQQVTLSCSPISGHRSVSWYQQTPGQGLQFLFEYFSETQRNKGNFPGRFSGRQFSNSRSEMNVSTLELGDSALYLCASSLDREYGYTFGSGTRLTVV.

DNA for the CDR3: TGTGCCACCAGTGACGGGCCTCTGCCAAGGGGTGAGCAGTTCTTC. It specifies CATSDGPLPRGEQFF. This chain uses TRBV24-1 with TRBJ2-1, with D possibly being TRBD1 (5 bases). Germline V lookup: CDR1 KGHDR, CDR2 SFDVKD. V was trimmed by 4 bases and J by 9 bases, leaving 18 bases between them. There are 15 residues in the CDR3.

This clonotype has a count of ten or more. The V gene is TRBV20-1, the J gene TRBJ1-1, with a possible D match to TRBD1 (6 bases). The germline V gene encodes CDR1 DFQATT and CDR2 SNEGSKA (reference sequence). This CDR3 comprises 14 residues. V was trimmed by 6 bases and J by 2 bases, leaving 16 bases between them. The chain's CDR3 is CSAPEDRSNTEAFF. As DNA, the CDR3 is TGCAGTGCCCCCGAGGACAGAAGCAACACTGAAGCTTTCTTT.

This clonotype has at least ten counts. J is TRBJ2-7 and V is TRBV12-3 or TRBV12-4; no definite D call. The CDR3 covers 13 residues. The germline V and J ends were trimmed by 6 bases and 2 bases, with 11 bases remaining between them. CDR3 region: CASSFGSTYEQYF. CDR3 nucleotide sequence: TGTGCCAGCAGCTTCGGGTCGACCTACGAGCAGTACTTC.

This clonotype was found a few times. CDR3 loop: CASSGAGVNSPLHF. CDR3 DNA: TGTGCCAGCTCAGGTGCAGGGGTGAATTCACCCCTCCACTTT. This chain links TRBV18 with TRBJ1-6; possibly TRBD1 for D (6 bases). The V and J ends lost 5 bases and 7 bases respectively, with 12 bases between them. Germline assignment: CDR1 KGHSH and CDR2 LQKENI. CDR3 length: 14 residues.

This clonotype appeared a few times. The gene calls are TRBV27 and TRBJ1-1, with D perhaps matching TRBD1 (5 bases). There are 14 residues in the CDR3. V gave up 6 bases and J gave up 3 bases, with 14 bases separating them. Germline assignment: CDR1 MNHEY and CDR2 SMNVEV (reference sequence). CDR3 nucleotide sequence: TGTGCCAGCAGCCCCTTCGACAGTTACACTGAAGCTTTCTTT. Translated: CASSPFDSYTEAFF.

The chain carries TRBV5-6 and TRBJ2-3; weak D call: TRBD2 (6 bases). The last part of the DNA fits TRBJ2-7 better; the J call may be wrong. Germline-derived CDR1 and CDR2 are SGHDT and YYEEEE. The CDR3 consists of 17 residues. The DNA for the CDR3 is TGTGCCAGCAGCCCCCGGGTCTTCGGAGGGTTTACCTACGAGCAGTACTTC. This translates into CASSPRVFGGFTYEQYF.

Comments on this clonotype: This CDR3 fails to terminate in the conserved phenylalanine or tryptophan, so it likely reflects a read error. The chain combines TRBV28 with TRBJ1-1; no firm D call. The germline V and J ends were trimmed by 7 bases and 1 base, with 13 bases remaining between them. Looked up from germline, CDR1 is MDHEN and CDR2 is SYDVKM. The CDR3 spans 14 residues. CDR3 coding DNA: TGTGCCAGCATGGGCTCGCAGGCGAACACTGAAGCTTTCCTT. It translates to CASMGSQANTEAFL.

The chain links TRBV19 to TRBJ1-1; TRBD1 matches 11 bases. Germline assignment: CDR1 LNHDA and CDR2 SQIVND (reference sequence). The junction had 5 bases not matched to a gene; V was cut back by 5 bases and J by 0 bases. This CDR3 has 16 amino acids. The CDR3 sequence: CASSRGDRGLNTEAFF. CDR3 DNA: TGTGCCAGTAGTCGTGGGGACAGGGGGTTGAACACTGAAGCTTTCTTT.

V is TRBV6-5 and J is TRBJ2-1, with TRBD2 matching 8 bases. The length of the CDR3 is 16 residues. Germline CDR1 reads MNHEY; CDR2 reads SVGAGI. V shed 1 base and J 2 bases; nucleotides not matched to a gene: 4. The chain's CDR3 is CASSYYGRAPYNEQFF. In DNA, the CDR3 is TGTGCCAGCAGTTACTACGGGAGGGCCCCCTACAATGAGCAGTTCTTC.

For the CDR3, the DNA is TGTGCCAGCAGCGCGTTAGGGTCACCCCTCCACTTT. Translation: CASSALGSPLHF. This chain uses TRBV9 with TRBJ1-6; D call uncertain. Germline loops: CDR1 SGDLS, CDR2 YYNGEE. Trimming pared 3 bases from V and 10 bases from J, leaving 8 bases between. The CDR3 totals 12 residues.

The chain combines TRBV5-1 with TRBJ1-2, with a tentative D call TRBD1 (6 bases). The CDR3 covers 14 residues. Germline values: CDR1 SGHRS, CDR2 YFSETQ. The V end lost 0 bases, the J end lost 0 bases, and 6 bases lay between the germline ends. The CDR3 DNA sequence: TGCGCCAGCAGCTTGGGGGACACTAACTATGGCTACACCTTC. Residues: CASSLGDTNYGYTF.